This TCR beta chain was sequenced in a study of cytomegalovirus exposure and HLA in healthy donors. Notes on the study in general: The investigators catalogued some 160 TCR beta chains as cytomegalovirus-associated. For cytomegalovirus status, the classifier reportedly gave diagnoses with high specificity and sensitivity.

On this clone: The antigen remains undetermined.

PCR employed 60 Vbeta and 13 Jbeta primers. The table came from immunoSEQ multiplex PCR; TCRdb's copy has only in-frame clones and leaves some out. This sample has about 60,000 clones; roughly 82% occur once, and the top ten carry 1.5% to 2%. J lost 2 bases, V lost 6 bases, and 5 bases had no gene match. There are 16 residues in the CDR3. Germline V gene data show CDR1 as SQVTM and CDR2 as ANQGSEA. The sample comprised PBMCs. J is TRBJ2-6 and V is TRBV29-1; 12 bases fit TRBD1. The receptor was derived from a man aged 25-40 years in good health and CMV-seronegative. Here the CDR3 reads CSVSGTGGAGANVLTF. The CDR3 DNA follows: TGCAGCGTATCGGGGACAGGGGGCGCTGGGGCCAACGTCCTGACTTTC.